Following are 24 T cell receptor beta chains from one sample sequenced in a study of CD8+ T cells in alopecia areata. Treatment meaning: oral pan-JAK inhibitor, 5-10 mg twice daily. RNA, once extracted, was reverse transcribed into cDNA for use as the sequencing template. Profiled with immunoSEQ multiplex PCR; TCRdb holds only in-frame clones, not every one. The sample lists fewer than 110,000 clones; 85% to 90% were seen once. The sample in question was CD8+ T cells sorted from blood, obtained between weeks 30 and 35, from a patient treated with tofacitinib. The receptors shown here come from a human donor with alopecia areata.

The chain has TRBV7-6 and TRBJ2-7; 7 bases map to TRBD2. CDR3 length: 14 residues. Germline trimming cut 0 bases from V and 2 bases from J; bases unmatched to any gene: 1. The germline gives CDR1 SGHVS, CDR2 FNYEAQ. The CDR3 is CASSLAGGPYEQYF. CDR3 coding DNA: TGTGCCAGCAGCTTAGCGGGAGGGCCCTACGAGCAGTACTTC.

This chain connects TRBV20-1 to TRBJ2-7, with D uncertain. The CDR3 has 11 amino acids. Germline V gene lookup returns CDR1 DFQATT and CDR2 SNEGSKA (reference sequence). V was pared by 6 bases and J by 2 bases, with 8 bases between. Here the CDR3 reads CSAPVTYEQYF. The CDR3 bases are TGCAGTGCGCCGGTTACCTACGAGCAGTACTTC.

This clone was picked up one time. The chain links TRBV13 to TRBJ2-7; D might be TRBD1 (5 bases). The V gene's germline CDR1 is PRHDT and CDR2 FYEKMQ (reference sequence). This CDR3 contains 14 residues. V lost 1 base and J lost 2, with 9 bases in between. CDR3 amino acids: CASSLAQDPYEQYF. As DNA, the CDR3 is TGTGCCAGCAGCTTAGCACAGGACCCCTACGAGCAGTACTTC.

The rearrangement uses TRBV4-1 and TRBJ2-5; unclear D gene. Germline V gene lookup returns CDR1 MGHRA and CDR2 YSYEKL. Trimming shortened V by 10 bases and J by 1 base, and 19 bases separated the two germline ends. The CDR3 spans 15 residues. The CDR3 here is CATQAHQSLQETQYF. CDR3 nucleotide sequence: TGCGCCACTCAGGCACACCAATCCCTCCAAGAGACCCAGTACTTC.

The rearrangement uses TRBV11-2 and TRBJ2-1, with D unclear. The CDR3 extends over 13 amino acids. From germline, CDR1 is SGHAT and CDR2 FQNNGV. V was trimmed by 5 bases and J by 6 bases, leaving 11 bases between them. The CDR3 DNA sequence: TGTGCCAGCAGCGTGGGTTTTGGCAATGAGCAGTTCTTC. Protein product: CASSVGFGNEQFF.

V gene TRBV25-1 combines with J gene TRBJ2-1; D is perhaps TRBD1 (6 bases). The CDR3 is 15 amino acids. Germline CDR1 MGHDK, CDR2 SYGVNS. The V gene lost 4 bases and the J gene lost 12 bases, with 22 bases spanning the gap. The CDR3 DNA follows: TGTGCCAGCAGTGTCGATCACCGCAGGGGTAAGGGGCAGTTCTTC. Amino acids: CASSVDHRRGKGQFF.

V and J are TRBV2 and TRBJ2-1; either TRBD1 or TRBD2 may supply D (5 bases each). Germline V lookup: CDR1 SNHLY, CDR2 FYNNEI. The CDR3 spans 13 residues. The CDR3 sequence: CVPHRWGYNEQFF. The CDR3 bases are TGTGTCCCGCACCGCTGGGGGTACAATGAGCAGTTCTTC.

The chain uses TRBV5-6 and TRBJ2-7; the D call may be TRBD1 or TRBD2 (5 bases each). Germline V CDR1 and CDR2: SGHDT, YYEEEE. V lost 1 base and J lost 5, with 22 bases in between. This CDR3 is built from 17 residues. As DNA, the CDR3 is TGTGCCAGCAGCTTGACTCCGGGGCCACGAGTTGGGGACGAGCAGTACTTC. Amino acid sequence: CASSLTPGPRVGDEQYF.

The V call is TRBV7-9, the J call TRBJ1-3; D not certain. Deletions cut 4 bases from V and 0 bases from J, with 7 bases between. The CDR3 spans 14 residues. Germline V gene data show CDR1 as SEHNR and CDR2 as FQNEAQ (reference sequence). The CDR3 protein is CASSSDYSGNTIYF. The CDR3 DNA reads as TGTGCCAGCAGCTCCGACTACTCTGGAAACACCATATATTTT.

In DNA, the CDR3 is TGTGCCAGCAGTTACTTACAGGGGGGGGATACGCAGTATTTT. This sequence encodes CASSYLQGGDTQYF. V gene TRBV6-6 combines with J gene TRBJ2-3, with D perhaps matching TRBD1 (8 bases). Trimming shortened V by 1 base and J by 6 bases, and 11 bases separated the two germline ends. Germline CDR1 is MNHNY and CDR2 is SVGAGI (reference sequence). This CDR3 has 14 residues.

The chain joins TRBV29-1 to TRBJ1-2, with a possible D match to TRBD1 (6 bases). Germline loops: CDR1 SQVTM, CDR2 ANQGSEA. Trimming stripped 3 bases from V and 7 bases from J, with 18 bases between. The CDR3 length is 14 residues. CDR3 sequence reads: CSVDGPGARGGYTF. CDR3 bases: TGCAGCGTTGATGGACCGGGGGCAAGGGGTGGCTACACCTTC.

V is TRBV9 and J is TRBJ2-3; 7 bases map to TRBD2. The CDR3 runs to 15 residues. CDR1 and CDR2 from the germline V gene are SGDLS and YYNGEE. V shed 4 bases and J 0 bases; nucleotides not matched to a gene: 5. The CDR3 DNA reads TGTGCCAGCAGCAGCGGGGTTACTAGCACAGATACGCAGTATTTT. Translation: CASSSGVTSTDTQYF.

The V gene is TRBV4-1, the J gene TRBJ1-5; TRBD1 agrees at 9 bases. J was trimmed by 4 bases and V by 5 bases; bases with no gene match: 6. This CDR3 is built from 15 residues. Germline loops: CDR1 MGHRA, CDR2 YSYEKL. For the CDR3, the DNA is TGCGCCAGCAGCAAGGACAGGGGTTTTAATCAGCCCCAGCATTTT. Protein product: CASSKDRGFNQPQHF.

CDR3 amino acids: CASSLRAAREKLFF. For the CDR3, the DNA is TGTGCCAGCAGTTTAAGGGCGGCCCGAGAAAAACTGTTTTTT. V gene TRBV27 combines with J gene TRBJ1-4; unclear D gene. The CDR3 loop spans 14 amino acids. Between the trimmed V and J ends, which lost 2 bases and 8 bases, there was a span of 12 bases. In germline, CDR1 is MNHEY, CDR2 SMNVEV (reference sequence).

The CDR3 is CASSPPAWRADTQYF. The CDR3 DNA follows: TGTGCCAGCAGTCCCCCCGCCTGGCGCGCAGATACGCAGTATTTT. The chain combines TRBV2 with TRBJ2-3; D remains ambiguous. The CDR3 contains 15 residues. V lost 5 bases, J lost 4 bases, and 16 bases lay in between. Germline V gives CDR1 SNHLY, CDR2 FYNNEI.

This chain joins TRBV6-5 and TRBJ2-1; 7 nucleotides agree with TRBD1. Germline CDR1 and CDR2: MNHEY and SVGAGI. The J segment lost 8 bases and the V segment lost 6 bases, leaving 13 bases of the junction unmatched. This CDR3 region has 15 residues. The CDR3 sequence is CASSPNPGGSDEQFF. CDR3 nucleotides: TGTGCCAGCAGCCCAAATCCAGGGGGATCGGATGAGCAGTTCTTC.

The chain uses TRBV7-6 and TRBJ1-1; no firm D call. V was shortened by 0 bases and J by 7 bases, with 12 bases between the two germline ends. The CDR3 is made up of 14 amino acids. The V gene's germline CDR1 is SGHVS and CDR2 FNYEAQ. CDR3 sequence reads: CASSLAGGGGEAFF. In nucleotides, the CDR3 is TGTGCCAGCAGCTTAGCAGGAGGCGGCGGTGAAGCTTTCTTT.

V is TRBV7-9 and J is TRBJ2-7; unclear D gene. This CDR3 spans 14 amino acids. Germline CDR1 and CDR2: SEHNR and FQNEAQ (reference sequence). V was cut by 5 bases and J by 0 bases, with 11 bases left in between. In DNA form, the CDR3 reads TGTGCCAGCAGCACCCCCGGCAGCTCCTACGAGCAGTACTTC. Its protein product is CASSTPGSSYEQYF.

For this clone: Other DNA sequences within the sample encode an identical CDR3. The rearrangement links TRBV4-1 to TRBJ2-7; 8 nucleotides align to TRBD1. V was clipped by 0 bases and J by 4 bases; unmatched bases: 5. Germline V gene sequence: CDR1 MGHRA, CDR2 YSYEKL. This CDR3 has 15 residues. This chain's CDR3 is CASSQESRGRYEQYF. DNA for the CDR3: TGCGCCAGCAGCCAAGAGAGCAGGGGGCGGTACGAGCAGTACTTC.

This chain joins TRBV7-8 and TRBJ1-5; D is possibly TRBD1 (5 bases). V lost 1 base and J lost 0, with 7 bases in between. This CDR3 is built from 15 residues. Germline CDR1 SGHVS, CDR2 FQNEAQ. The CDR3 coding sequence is TGTGCCAGCAGCTTAGGACAGTATAGCAATCAGCCCCAGCATTTT. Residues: CASSLGQYSNQPQHF. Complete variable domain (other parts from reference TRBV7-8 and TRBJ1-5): GAGVSQSPRYKVAKRGQDVALRCDPISGHVSLFWYQQALGQGPEFLTYFQNEAQLDKSGLPSDRFFAERPEGSVSTLKIQRTQQEDSAVYLCASSLGQYSNQPQHFGDGTRLSIL.

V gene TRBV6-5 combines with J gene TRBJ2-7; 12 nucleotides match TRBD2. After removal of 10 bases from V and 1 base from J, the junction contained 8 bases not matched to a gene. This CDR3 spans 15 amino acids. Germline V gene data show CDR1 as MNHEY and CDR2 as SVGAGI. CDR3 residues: CATALLAGGSYEQYF. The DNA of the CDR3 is TGTGCCACCGCGCTACTAGCGGGAGGTTCCTACGAGCAGTACTTC.

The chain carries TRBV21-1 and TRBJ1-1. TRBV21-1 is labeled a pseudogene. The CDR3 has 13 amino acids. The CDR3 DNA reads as TGTGCCAGCAGCTCTCCGACCCGGAAAGAGGCTTTCTTT. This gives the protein CASSSPTRKEAFF.

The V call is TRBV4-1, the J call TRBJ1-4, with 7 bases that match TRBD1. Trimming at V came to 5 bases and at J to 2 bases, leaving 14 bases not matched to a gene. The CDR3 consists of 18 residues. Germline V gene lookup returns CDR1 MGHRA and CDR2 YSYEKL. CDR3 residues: CASSWEPQGTVTNEKLFF. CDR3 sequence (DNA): TGCGCCAGCAGCTGGGAACCCCAGGGGACAGTCACTAATGAAAAACTGTTTTTT.

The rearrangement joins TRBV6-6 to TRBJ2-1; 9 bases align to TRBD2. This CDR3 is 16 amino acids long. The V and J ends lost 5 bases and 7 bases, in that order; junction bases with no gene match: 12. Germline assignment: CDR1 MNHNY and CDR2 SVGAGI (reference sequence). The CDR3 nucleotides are TGTGCCAGCAGTCCCTTGGCGGGGGGGCCGAGGAATGAGCAGTTCTTC. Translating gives CASSPLAGGPRNEQFF.